The entry below describes one T cell receptor (beta chain). What antigen it recognizes has not been identified. The receptor library was made with 5' RACE. Each TCR library was prepared from about 4,000 ng of total RNA. For each sample, cDNA synthesis was carried out in eight separate reactions using SMARTScribe reverse transcriptase. During cDNA synthesis, template switching was used to introduce unique molecular identifiers that contained a 6-nucleotide sample barcode. TCRalpha and TCRbeta cDNA was amplified in two nested PCRs of 16 and 9 cycles, and bead purification was carried out after each PCR. Before amplification, the cDNA was both treated with uracil DNA-glycosylase and purified with the QIAquick PCR purification kit. The second PCR was the step at which Illumina TruSeq-compatible adapters and sample-specific barcodes were added. TapeStation and Qubit were used to check library quality and concentration, and 5 to 6 ng of each library went into the pool. The pooled libraries were sequenced with 2 x 100 bp reads and custom sequencing primers on an Illumina HiSeq2500 single-index Rapid Run. In the paper's pipeline: PCR and sequencing errors were corrected by UMI-based consensus assembly using MiGEC version 1.2.6. MiXCR version 2.1.1 was used for V(D)J alignment, clonotype assembly and CDR3 extraction. To normalise gene usage, clonotype sharing and MAIT/NKT TCR abundance, the top 1000, 10 000 and 20 000 clonotypes in each sample were analysed. Diversity was computed as the inverse Simpson index with the vegan R package after downsampling to 27 000 UMIs. Paired Mann-Whitney U tests were applied to discordant twin pairs, with Benjamini-Hochberg correction for multiple testing. Once TCRdb had reprocessed the reads, it stored one entry per CDR3 protein sequence and supplied no DNA. TCRdb's processing, not the authors' own work, is the source of the V and J calls. This sample's listing comprises around 400,000 distinct CDR3 sequences. In total, the top ten clones hold 2% to 3% of the sample.

From each donor, an approximately 2.3 ml peripheral blood sample was collected into PAXgene tubes and kept at -80 degrees C. Without T cell sorting, total RNA was isolated from whole blood using the PAXgene blood miRNA kit on an automated QIAcube. Peripheral blood from monozygotic twin pairs concordant or discordant for inflammatory bowel disease was subjected to deep TCRalpha and TCRbeta repertoire profiling with unique molecular barcoding. Smoking habits were recorded for all twin pairs, with individuals classified as current, former or never smokers. The CDR3 runs 14 residues from the cysteine to the phenylalanine. DNA is not recorded here. The germline V gene encodes CDR1 LGHDT and CDR2 YNNKEL (reference sequence). These data belong to a study of monozygotic twins with inflammatory bowel disease (dated by TCRdb to about 2019). With regard to the full study: The complete study included 28 monozygotic twin pairs: 19 IBD-discordant Danish pairs and nine German pairs, of which four were IBD-concordant and five were IBD-discordant. Each individual had, on average, about 151 000 unique TCRalpha sequences and 181 000 unique TCRbeta sequences available for analysis. The search for disease-associated traits relied mainly on comparing, within discordant pairs, IBD patients with their genetically identical healthy co-twins.

Study-wide conclusions, independent of this receptor: No difference in repertoire similarity was observed between concordant and discordant twins, possibly owing to limited statistical power. TCRbeta repertoire diversity, by inverse Simpson index, was decreased in IBD patients compared with their healthy co-twins. The analysis was unable to tell different T cell subtypes apart. Compared with healthy twins, IBD patients shared fewer clonotypes with other individuals, and the difference was most pronounced in patients with signs of disease activity. No single strong signal or clonotype linked to IBD turned up in the results, so the idea that one exists was not supported. Differing immunosuppressive treatments among patients may have added background noise and inter-individual variability to the repertoires.

Sequencing was done on a sample of blood. The chain uses TRBV3-1 and TRBJ2-1; the D call of TRBD2 rests on TCRdb alone, since no DNA is present to check it. The sequence derives from a human donor with ulcerative colitis or Crohn's disease, or a healthy co-twin of an affected twin (not recorded which). CDR3 region: CASSQTSGYNEQFF.